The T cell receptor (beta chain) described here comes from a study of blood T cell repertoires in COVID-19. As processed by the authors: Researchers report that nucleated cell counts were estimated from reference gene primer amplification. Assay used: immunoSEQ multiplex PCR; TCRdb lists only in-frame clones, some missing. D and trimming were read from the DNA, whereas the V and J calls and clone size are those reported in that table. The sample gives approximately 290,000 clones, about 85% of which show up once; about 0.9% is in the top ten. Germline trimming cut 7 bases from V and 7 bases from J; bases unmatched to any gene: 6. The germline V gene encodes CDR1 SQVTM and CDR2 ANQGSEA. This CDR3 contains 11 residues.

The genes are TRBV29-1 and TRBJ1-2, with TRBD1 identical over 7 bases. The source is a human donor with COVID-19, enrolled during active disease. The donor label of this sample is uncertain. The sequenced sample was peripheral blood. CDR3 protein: CSAKGAGGYTF. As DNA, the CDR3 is TGCAGCGCAAAGGGGGCGGGTGGCTACACCTTC.